These T cell receptor beta chains were read from a single sample in a study of T cell repertoires in cytomegalovirus infection. TCRdb reprocessed the reads with MiXCR, giving one entry per CDR3 protein. The sample contains about 460,000 distinct CDR3 sequences, about 10% of which appear only once. What was sequenced was PBMCs. The source is a human donor in good health (CMV status not recorded). Some clones in this sample may be carry-over from other donors' samples. The CDR3 runs from the conserved cysteine through the conserved F or W. A D gene is named only where the DNA matches it firmly. The size field is filled for only some rows; it gives once, few, many or a size class.

.,TRBV20-1,15,TRBJ1-5,TRBD1,TGCAGTGCTGGCAGGGGGGACGTTAGCAATCAGCCCCAGCATTTT,CSAGRGDVSNQPQHF
many,TRBV9,14,TRBJ2-5,.,TGTGCCAGCAGCCCTTTCGGAGGGGCGGAGACCCAGTACTTC,CASSPFGGAETQYF
few,TRBV3-1,12,TRBJ2-3,.,TGTGCCAGCAGCCAGTCCCCTGATACGCAGTATTTT,CASSQSPDTQYF
.,TRBV6-5,16,TRBJ2-1,.,TGTGCCAGCAGTTACGCGGTGGGCAACTCCTACAATGAGCAGTTCTTC,CASSYAVGNSYNEQFF
once,TRBV18,15,TRBJ1-1,TRBD1,TGTGCCAGCTCACCAACGGGTAGAGGGGGCTCCGAAGCTTTCTTT,CASSPTGRGGSEAFF
many,TRBV5-5,12,TRBJ2-5,.,TGTGCCAGCAGCTCTGGGGTTGAGACCCAGTACTTC,CASSSGVETQYF
many,TRBV2,15,TRBJ2-4,.,TGTGCCGGCCTGAACGGGATAGGGGCCAAAAACATTCAGTACTTC,CAGLNGIGAKNIQYF
many,TRBV6-5,17,TRBJ1-1,TRBD1,TGTGCCAGCAGTTCCCTTAAGGGGGCGCGGGGGAACACTGAAGCTTTCTTT,CASSSLKGARGNTEAFF
many,TRBV7-3,15,TRBJ1-4,.,TGTGCCAGCAGCTTAATGGGGGGTCCTAATGAAAAACTGTTTTTT,CASSLMGGPNEKLFF
many,TRBV20-1,12,TRBJ1-2,TRBD1,TGCAGTGCCAGTGGGACAGCCTATGGCTACACCTTC,CSASGTAYGYTF
many,TRBV5-6,14,TRBJ1-2,TRBD1,TGTGCCAGCAGCTTTACCGACAGGGGGCCTGGCTACACCTTC,CASSFTDRGPGYTF
.,TRBV4-2,19,TRBJ2-1,TRBD2,TGTGCCAGCAGCCAAGGGGAGACTAGCGGGAGGCCCATATACAATGAGCAGTTCTTC,CASSQGETSGRPIYNEQFF
many,TRBV7-6,17,TRBJ1-3,.,TGTGCCAGCAGCTTAGAACGGTACGGGGTTGTCGGAAACACCATATATTTT,CASSLERYGVVGNTIYF
once,TRBV11-2,15,TRBJ1-2,TRBD1,TGTGCCAGCAGCCAAGGACAGGGGTCCTCCTATGGCTACACCTTC,CASSQGQGSSYGYTF
.,TRBV6-1,15,TRBJ2-7,.,TGTGCCAGCAGTGAAGAGTGGGAGCAGGGCTACGAGCAGTACTTC,CASSEEWEQGYEQYF
.,TRBV20-1,13,TRBJ1-2,TRBD1,TGCAGTGCTAAAGGACAGGGAAAGCAGGGCTACACCTTC,CSAKGQGKQGYTF
few,TRBV12-3/TRBV12-4,14,TRBJ2-7,.,TGTGCCAGCAGTTTGGGGCAGGGCCTCTACGAGCAGTACTTC,CASSLGQGLYEQYF
.,TRBV29-1,16,TRBJ2-7,TRBD1,TGCAGCGTTGAAGTTATGGCCGGGACAGGGACCTACGAGCAGTACTTC,CSVEVMAGTGTYEQYF
many,TRBV11-3,16,TRBJ2-1,TRBD1,TGTGCCAGCAGTAAGGGACAGGGGCCTACCTACAATGAGCAGTTCTTC,CASSKGQGPTYNEQFF
.,TRBV4-2,17,TRBJ2-1,TRBD2,TGTGCCAGCAGCCAAGAGGGAGCGGGAGGGCCCTACAATGAGCAGTTCTTC,CASSQEGAGGPYNEQFF
.,TRBV5-3,22,TRBJ2-5,TRBD1,TGTGCCAGCAGCTACTCGGTCTCCGGGACAGGGGGTCTACTTCACGGGTCGGAGACCCAGTACTTC,CASSYSVSGTGGLLHGSETQYF
few,TRBV19,16,TRBJ1-5,TRBD1,TGTGCCAGTAGCCCCTTAGGACAGGGGATCAATCAGCCCCAGCATTTT,CASSPLGQGINQPQHF
.,TRBV12-3/TRBV12-4,16,TRBJ2-3,.,TGTGCCAGCAGACAACGGGGGACATGGCTAAGAGATACGCAGTATTTT,CASRQRGTWLRDTQYF
few,TRBV7-9,18,TRBJ2-1,.,TGTGCCGAACAGCTGACTGTCTTCGGGGGTAGCTCCTACAATGAGCAGTTCTTC,CAEQLTVFGGSSYNEQFF
once,TRBV9,11,TRBJ2-3,.,TGTGCCAGCAGCGTCGATGATACGCAGTATTTT,CASSVDDTQYF
.,TRBV6-1,11,TRBJ1-1,.,TGTGCCAGCAGGGTGAGGACTGAAGCTTTCTTT,CASRVRTEAFF
few,TRBV20-1,15,TRBJ2-5,.,TGCAGTGCTAGAGGAAGGAGGGTACAGCAAGAGACCCAGTACTTC,CSARGRRVQQETQYF
many,TRBV7-6,16,TRBJ2-1,TRBD1,TGTGCCAGCAGCTTCCGGGGGACAGGGTCAGGTAATGAGCAGTTCTTC,CASSFRGTGSGNEQFF
many,TRBV7-6,15,TRBJ2-5,TRBD1,TGTGCCAGCAGCCCTTCGACAGGGGTTGGGGAGACCCAGTACTTC,CASSPSTGVGETQYF
once,TRBV9,15,TRBJ2-7,.,TGTGCCAGCAGCGCAACCGGGACGAGTAATTACGAGCAGTACTTC,CASSATGTSNYEQYF
.,TRBV9,12,TRBJ2-7,.,TGTGCCAGCAGCTCTCGGGAGTACGAGCAGTACTTC,CASSSREYEQYF
many,TRBV29-1,15,TRBJ2-1,TRBD2,TGCAGCGGGGAGGGTGGGCGGGAGAAGATTAATGAGCAGTTCTTC,CSGEGGREKINEQFF
.,TRBV20-1,15,TRBJ2-3,TRBD2,TGCAGTGCTAGAGATGGAACTAGCGGCACAGATACGCAGTATTTT,CSARDGTSGTDTQYF
.,TRBV2,13,TRBJ2-7,TRBD2,TGTGCCAGCAGGGGGACTAGACGTGGCGAGCAGTACTTC,CASRGTRRGEQYF
.,TRBV19,16,TRBJ1-5,TRBD1,TGTGCCAGTAGAACTCCGCCCGGGACAGGGGATCAGCCCCAGCATTTT,CASRTPPGTGDQPQHF
many,TRBV5-1,16,TRBJ1-6,.,TGCGCCAGCAGCTCGGGGACCAGCTCCTATAATTCACCCCTCCACTTT,CASSSGTSSYNSPLHF
.,TRBV18,16,TRBJ1-1,.,TGTGCCAGCTCACCCCTGGAGGTGACCCAGAACACTGAAGCTTTCTTT,CASSPLEVTQNTEAFF
many,TRBV7-8,13,TRBJ1-5,.,TGTGCCAGCAGCTTAGCCCCGTCCCAGCCCCAGCATTTT,CASSLAPSQPQHF
.,TRBV18,15,TRBJ2-2,.,TGTGCCAGCTCACCGGACACTCTGAACACCGGGGAGCTGTTTTTT,CASSPDTLNTGELFF
few,TRBV6-2/TRBV6-3,15,TRBJ2-5,TRBD2,TGTGCCAGCAGTTCCCCTAGCGGGGGGGCGGAGACCCAGTACTTC,CASSSPSGGAETQYF
many,TRBV7-2,15,TRBJ1-5,.,TGTGCCAGCAGCTTAGAGCCAGGTAGCAATCAGCCCCAGCATTTT,CASSLEPGSNQPQHF
.,TRBV12-3/TRBV12-4,12,TRBJ2-3,.,TGTGCCAGCACCCTCGGGAGCGATACGCAGTATTTT,CASTLGSDTQYF
many,TRBV5-1,17,TRBJ2-4,TRBD2,TGCGCCAGCAGCCAAACCACAGCGGGGAGGTCCAAAAACATTCAGTACTTC,CASSQTTAGRSKNIQYF
.,TRBV20-1,13,TRBJ1-5,TRBD1,TGCAGTGCCCCGACAGGGGGTGAGCAGTCCCAGCATTTT,CSAPTGGEQSQHF
many,TRBV7-8,16,TRBJ1-1,TRBD1,TGTGCCAGCAGCTTAGGGACAGGGGGGGGGAACACTGAAGCTTTCTTT,CASSLGTGGGNTEAFF
many,TRBV11-2,14,TRBJ2-2,.,TGTGCCAGCAGCCTCGGAGGTGGGGGAGGGGAGCTGTTTTTT,CASSLGGGGGELFF
few,TRBV30,13,TRBJ2-1,.,TGTGCCTGGACCCGGGACAACTACAATGAGCAGTTCTTC,CAWTRDNYNEQFF
few,TRBV2,15,TRBJ1-1,TRBD1,TGTGCCAGCTGGGGGACAGGGGACTCCGGTACTGAAGCTTTCTTT,CASWGTGDSGTEAFF
.,TRBV5-4,15,TRBJ2-1,TRBD1,TGTGCCAGCAGCTCTTGGACAGGGGGCTACAATGAGCAGTTCTTC,CASSSWTGGYNEQFF
.,TRBV7-9,16,TRBJ2-7,TRBD1,TGTGCCAGCAGCGTATTACCGGGACAGGGCTTCTACGAGCAGTACTTC,CASSVLPGQGFYEQYF
many,TRBV7-2,14,TRBJ2-7,.,TGTGCCAGCAGCTATGACTTGAACCCACGGGAGCAGTACTTC,CASSYDLNPREQYF
many,TRBV7-2,13,TRBJ2-3,TRBD1,TGTGCCAGCAGCCTGACAGGGGTAGATACGCAGTATTTT,CASSLTGVDTQYF
many,TRBV11-3,14,TRBJ2-2,TRBD2,TGTGCCAGCTCAGCGGGAGGGGGCACCGGGGAGCTGTTTTTT,CASSAGGGTGELFF
many,TRBV20-1,15,TRBJ2-3,.,TGCAGTGTTCTGAGAGAACCTCCTCTCACAGATACGCAGTATTTT,CSVLREPPLTDTQYF